This TCR beta chain was sequenced in a study of CD8 T cells in ankylosing spondylitis. In its sample, this clonotype was seen many times. Its antigen remains unknown. The TCR beta libraries were generated through quantitative 5'-RACE incorporating molecular barcodes. In TCRdb, the 5' RACE reads were re-called with MiXCR into one record per CDR3 protein. This sample yields almost 400,000 distinct CDR3 sequences, of which 20% to 25% are seen a single time; roughly a sixth belongs to the top ten. Study-wide findings and caveats: Seemingly characteristic of ankylosing spondylitis blood was a TCR beta motif consisting of about 8 highly homologous variants. Several of the motif variants were reported before in synovial fluid and blood from reactive arthritis. Matched ankylosing spondylitis synovial fluid reportedly contained a significantly enriched population of disease-linked clones.

J was trimmed by 1 base and V by 3 bases; bases with no gene match: 1. Germline CDR1 and CDR2: SEHNR and FQNEAQ (reference sequence). The CDR3 is 14 residues long. The TCR sequence derives from a male donor with ankylosing spondylitis. Sequencing was done on a sample of blood, either unsorted or a sorted T cell fraction (not recorded which). The chain is built from TRBV7-9 and TRBJ2-7; 9 bases map to TRBD1. The CDR3 DNA reads TGTGCCAGCAGCTTCGACAGGGGGTCCTACGAGCAGTACTTC. It translates to CASSFDRGSYEQYF.